Shown below are 14 T cell receptor beta chains from a single sample sequenced in a study of Ad26.COV2.S vaccination and SARS-CoV-2 variants. Some clones are missing from TCRdb's copy, which holds only in-frame ones; the method was immunoSEQ multiplex PCR. Seen here are 350,000 to 400,000 clones, over 75% observed once, and the top ten hold around 1.9%. As for treatment: some 20 received Ad26.COV2.S at low or high dose, single or two shots; about 5 received placebo; per-sample allocation not given. Vaccine and placebo recipients were sampled on day 63 after the first injection. The specimen was peripheral blood, collected in a trial of Ad26.COV2.S vaccine versus placebo. The origin of the receptors is a person between 18 and 65 years old who received the Ad26.COV2.S COVID-19 vaccine or a placebo.

The chain is built from TRBV3-1 (or the pseudogene TRBV3-2) and TRBJ1-1; D is ambiguous. The CDR3 extends over 13 amino acids. V was shortened by 2 bases and J by 4 bases, with 8 bases between the two germline ends. CDR1 and CDR2 (germline): LGHDT, YNNKEL (reference sequence). CDR3 nucleotide sequence: TGTGCCAGCAGCCAACGAGGGCCCACTGAAGCTTTCTTT. It encodes CASSQRGPTEAFF.

Remarks on this clone: Different DNA sequences within this sample yield the same CDR3. V usage is TRBV6-5 and J usage is TRBJ2-3, with a weak D call TRBD2 (6 bases). Germline CDR1 is MNHEY and CDR2 is SVGAGI. V was trimmed by 6 bases and J by 3 bases, leaving 10 bases between them. The CDR3 covers 13 residues. CDR3: CASRSGGTDTQYF. The DNA for the CDR3 is TGTGCCAGCAGATCCGGGGGTACAGATACGCAGTATTTT.

This clone has only one observation. The V and J genes are TRBV30 and TRBJ1-6; 8 bases are shared with TRBD1. V lost 4 bases and J lost 7; bases outside the gene matches: 0. Germline values: CDR1 GTSNPN, CDR2 SVGIG (reference sequence). CDR3 size: 12 residues. CDR3 in DNA: TGTGCCTGGAACAGGGGGAATTCACCCCTCCACTTT. Protein sequence: CAWNRGNSPLHF.

The rearrangement uses TRBV11-3 and TRBJ2-5; a weak D match, TRBD1 (7 bases). V dropped 3 bases and J dropped 5 bases, with 13 bases sitting between them. CDR3 length equals 14 residues. Germline loops: CDR1 SGHNT, CDR2 YENEEA. CDR3 loop: CASSFQGGAETQYF. CDR3 nucleotide sequence: TGTGCCAGCAGCTTCCAGGGGGGCGCTGAGACCCAGTACTTC.

The chain joins TRBV11-3 to TRBJ2-1; D not resolved. V dropped 0 bases and J dropped 9 bases, with 9 bases sitting between them. This CDR3 comprises 13 residues. From germline, CDR1 is SGHNT and CDR2 YENEEA. The CDR3 spells CASSLDPGGEQFF. CDR3 in DNA: TGTGCCAGCAGCTTAGACCCCGGCGGTGAGCAGTTCTTC.

The V call is TRBV10-3, the J call TRBJ1-6; no clear D gene. CDR1 ENHRY and CDR2 SYGVKD come from the germline V gene. V was pared by 3 bases and J by 7 bases, with 10 bases between. The CDR3 spans 14 residues. The CDR3 spells CAISEGHQNSPLHF. CDR3 DNA sequence: TGTGCCATCAGTGAAGGGCACCAGAATTCACCCCTCCACTTT.

This clone was found a few times. The chain joins TRBV2 to TRBJ1-1; no clear D gene. Germline V CDR1 and CDR2: SNHLY, FYNNEI. Trimming shortened V by 7 bases and J by 1 base, and 10 bases separated the two germline ends. CDR3 length: 13 amino acids. The CDR3 reads CASKRTGNTEAFF. The CDR3 DNA reads TGTGCCAGCAAACGAACGGGGAACACTGAAGCTTTCTTT. Based on the CDR3 plus reference TRBV2 and TRBJ1-1, the full variable domain is EPEVTQTPSHQVTQMGQEVILRCVPISNHLYFYWYRQILGQKVEFLVSFYNNEISEKSEIFDDQFSVERPDGSNFTLKIRSTKLEDSAMYFCASKRTGNTEAFFGQGTRLTVV.

This clone came up a few times. This chain uses TRBV7-9 with TRBJ1-6; D possibly corresponds to TRBD1 (6 bases). The germline V gene has CDR1 SEHNR and CDR2 FQNEAQ (reference sequence). V lost 5 bases and J 7 bases, leaving 12 bases between the germline ends. The CDR3 runs 14 residues. The CDR3 coding sequence is TGTGCCAGCAGCGCTGGACAGAAAAATTCACCCCTCCACTTT. Its translation is CASSAGQKNSPLHF. Drawing the rest from reference TRBV7-9 and TRBJ1-6, the complete variable domain is DTGVSQNPRHKITKRGQNVTFRCDPISEHNRLYWYRQTLGQGPEFLTYFQNEAQLEKSRLLSDRFSAERPKGSFSTLEIQRTEQGDSAMYLCASSAGQKNSPLHFGNGTRLTVT.

The chain uses TRBV7-3 and TRBJ1-6; TRBD1 matches at 8 bases. The CDR3 sequence is 13 residues long. Germline V gives CDR1 SGHTA, CDR2 FQGTGA. V lost 8 bases, J lost 7 bases, and 4 bases stayed unmatched. CDR3 in DNA: TGTGCCAGCGGTGGACAGGGAAATTCACCCCTCCACTTT. It is translated as CASGGQGNSPLHF.

The DNA of the CDR3 is TGTGCCAGCAGTCGCCCAGCGGGAGGCTCCTACGAGCAGTACTTC. This codes for CASSRPAGGSYEQYF. The chain links TRBV6-6 to TRBJ2-7; 9 nucleotides match TRBD2. J lost 0 bases, V lost 5 bases, and 5 bases had no gene match. This CDR3 contains 15 residues. CDR1 and CDR2 (germline): MNHNY, SVGAGI (reference sequence).

The chain links TRBV3-1 (or the pseudogene TRBV3-2) to TRBJ1-3; D ambiguous. Germline CDR1 and CDR2: LGHDT and YNNKEL (reference sequence). Between the trimmed V and J ends, which lost 1 base and 0 bases, there was a span of 13 bases. This CDR3 is built from 17 residues. The CDR3, as DNA: TGTGCCAGCAGCCAAGGTCTTGTGGAAAGCTCTGGAAACACCATATATTTT. Protein product: CASSQGLVESSGNTIYF.

The J gene is TRBJ1-1, the V gene TRBV2; D remains unclear. There are 12 residues in the CDR3. Trimming removed 7 bases at V and 5 bases at J, with 11 bases between. Germline V gene data show CDR1 as SNHLY and CDR2 as FYNNEI. CDR3 bases: TGTGCCAGCACCCCCGGACGAACTGAAGCTTTCTTT. It encodes CASTPGRTEAFF.

The chain combines TRBV28 with TRBJ1-3, with D maybe TRBD1 (6 bases). CDR1 MDHEN and CDR2 SYDVKM come from the germline V gene. Trimming left V 7 bases short and J 4 bases short, with 17 bases between. The CDR3 loop spans 15 amino acids. The CDR3 DNA reads as TGTGCCAGCAAGAACCAGGGGAGCGACGGAAACACCATATATTTT. Amino acids: CASKNQGSDGNTIYF.

V gene TRBV2 combines with J gene TRBJ2-2; D remains ambiguous. The ends were cut back, 7 bases at V and 4 bases at J, with 13 bases in the middle. The CDR3 spans 14 residues. Germline V lookup: CDR1 SNHLY, CDR2 FYNNEI. CDR3 DNA: TGTGCCAGCACGGCGGAAAAAATCACCGGGGAGCTGTTTTTT. Residues: CASTAEKITGELFF.